This TCR beta chain appears in the sequencing data of a study of T cells in Graves' hyperthyroidism and ophthalmopathy. This clonotype was observed many times. The antigen is undetermined. This CDR3 comprises 15 residues. CDR1 and CDR2 (germline): SGHTA, FQGNSA. V shed 3 bases and J 4 bases; nucleotides not matched to a gene: 9. Amplification yielded TCR beta CDR3 regions, with RNA transcripts as the source. The HTBI primer set served for first-round RT-PCR of the TCR CDR3. TCRdb itself ran the multiplex PCR reads through MiXCR, one entry per CDR3 protein. Of 550,000 to 650,000 distinct CDR3 sequences in the sample, approximately 14% were seen once. Whole-study findings and limits: Ophthalmopathy onset followed model prediction by a median approximately seven months.

The chain couples TRBV7-2 to TRBJ2-7; 7 nucleotides line up with TRBD1. The sequencing sample was made of blood. The TCR was taken from a woman in her 30s with Graves' hyperthyroidism that later progressed to Graves' ophthalmopathy. The CDR3 loop is CASSFPDRVSYEQYF. The CDR3 DNA is TGTGCCAGCAGCTTTCCCGACAGGGTTTCATACGAGCAGTACTTC.